The clone carrying this T cell receptor beta chain has a count of ten or more. As yet, its antigen is unknown. The CDR3 covers 17 residues. V lost 4 bases to trimming and J lost 0 bases, with 18 bases between them. Germline V gene data show CDR1 as SGHVS and CDR2 as FQNEAQ. These data are taken from a study of naive and memory T cell subsets. Study results and limitations: Over 85% of naive TCR sequences appeared only once, unlike memory subsets.

Separate alpha and beta amplification began at the second PCR step. Overnight CMV lysate stimulation of fresh PBMCs defined donor CMV status by CD4+ IFNgamma. An equimolar mix of two oligonucleotides served as the beta constant-region primer for TRBC1 and TRBC2. TCRdb re-analysed the UMI-ligation and nested PCR reads in MiXCR, keeping a single row per CDR3 protein. The sample yields 100,000 or so distinct CDR3 sequences, about 6.5% seen once. The chain joins TRBV7-8 to TRBJ1-2; D not certain. Sequencing was done on a sample of central memory CD4+ T cells from blood. The TCR was taken from a human donor in good health. The CDR3 sequence is CASSSLTRRVSNYGYTF. The CDR3 DNA reads TGTGCCAGCAGCTCCCTGACTCGACGGGTTTCTAACTATGGCTACACCTTC.